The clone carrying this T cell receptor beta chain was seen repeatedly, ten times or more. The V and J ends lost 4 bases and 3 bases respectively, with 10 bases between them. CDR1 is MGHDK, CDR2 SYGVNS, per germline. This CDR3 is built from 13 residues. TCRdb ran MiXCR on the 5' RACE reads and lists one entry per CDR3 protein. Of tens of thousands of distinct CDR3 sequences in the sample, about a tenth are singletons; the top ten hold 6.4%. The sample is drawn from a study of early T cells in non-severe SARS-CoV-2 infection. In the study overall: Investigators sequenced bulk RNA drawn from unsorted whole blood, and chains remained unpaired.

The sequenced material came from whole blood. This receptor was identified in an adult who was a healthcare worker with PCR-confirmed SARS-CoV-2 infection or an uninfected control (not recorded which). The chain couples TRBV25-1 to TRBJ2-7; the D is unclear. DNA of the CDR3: TGTGCCAGCAGTGTGCAGGACCGCTACGAGCAGTACTTC. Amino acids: CASSVQDRYEQYF.